The rows below give T cell receptor beta chains drawn from one sample of a study of T-cell memory formation after mild COVID-19. TCRdb analysed the 5' RACE reads with MiXCR anew, one entry per CDR3 protein. The sample has over 450,000 distinct CDR3 sequences, around 21% seen once. Input material: PBMCs or a T cell subset sorted from them (not recorded which). All receptors come from an adult woman who had mild COVID-19 (a few samples of this study predate the infection). Cell type and time point are not known. Each CDR3 is given with its conserved first and last residue. Fields, in order: V gene, D gene, J gene, clone size, CDR3 DNA, CDR3 protein. D genes are given only for firm matches. The size entry is marked missing in some rows and otherwise reads once, few, many or a size class.

v_gene: TRBV10-3
d_gene: NA
j_gene: TRBJ2-7
abundance: NA
CDR3nt: TGTGCCATCAGTGGAACAATCGAGCAGTACTTC
CDR3aa: CAISGTIEQYF

v_gene: TRBV12-3/TRBV12-4
d_gene: TRBD1
j_gene: TRBJ1-1
abundance: NA
CDR3nt: TGTGCCAGCGGGACAGCGAACACTGAAGCTTTCTTT
CDR3aa: CASGTANTEAFF

v_gene: TRBV3-1
d_gene: TRBD2
j_gene: TRBJ2-5
abundance: NA
CDR3nt: TGTGCCAGCAGGACTAGCGGGAGAACGGGAGAGACCCAGTACTTC
CDR3aa: CASRTSGRTGETQYF

v_gene: TRBV18
d_gene: NA
j_gene: TRBJ2-7
abundance: few
CDR3nt: TGTGCCAGCTCACCACCCGGCGGCGAAGAGTACTTC
CDR3aa: CASSPPGGEEYF

v_gene: TRBV6-5
d_gene: NA
j_gene: TRBJ1-4
abundance: few
CDR3nt: TGTGCCACCAGGAGGGTAATGGATGAAAAACTGTTTTTT
CDR3aa: CATRRVMDEKLFF

v_gene: TRBV10-2
d_gene: NA
j_gene: TRBJ2-3
abundance: NA
CDR3nt: TGCGCCAGCAGTGAGTTAGACGTATCGCACGGCACAGATACGCAGTATTTT
CDR3aa: CASSELDVSHGTDTQYF

v_gene: TRBV10-3
d_gene: NA
j_gene: TRBJ2-1
abundance: NA
CDR3nt: TGTGCCATCAGTGGGTCCGTTAGCGGGACAGACAATGAGCAGTTCTTC
CDR3aa: CAISGSVSGTDNEQFF

v_gene: TRBV29-1
d_gene: TRBD2
j_gene: TRBJ2-1
abundance: many
CDR3nt: TGCAGCGTTGTGTGGACTAGCGGCCTATACAATGAGCAGTTCTTC
CDR3aa: CSVVWTSGLYNEQFF

v_gene: TRBV4-2
d_gene: NA
j_gene: TRBJ1-5
abundance: few
CDR3nt: TGTGCCAGCAGCCAGCCCGGAGGAAACAATCAGCCCCAGCATTTT
CDR3aa: CASSQPGGNNQPQHF

v_gene: TRBV24-1
d_gene: NA
j_gene: TRBJ2-2
abundance: NA
CDR3nt: TGTGCCACCAGTGATTTGCAAAGGGCCGGGGAGCTGTTTTTT
CDR3aa: CATSDLQRAGELFF

v_gene: TRBV30
d_gene: TRBD2
j_gene: TRBJ2-1
abundance: NA
CDR3nt: TGTGCCTGGGTGGGATTAGGACTAGCGGGGTTTTCCTACAATGAGCAGTTCTTC
CDR3aa: CAWVGLGLAGFSYNEQFF

v_gene: TRBV19
d_gene: TRBD2
j_gene: TRBJ2-3
abundance: NA
CDR3nt: TGTGCCAGTAGTATAAGTAGCGGGAATACAGATACGCAGTATTTT
CDR3aa: CASSISSGNTDTQYF

v_gene: TRBV12-3/TRBV12-4
d_gene: NA
j_gene: TRBJ2-1
abundance: few
CDR3nt: TGTGCCAGCAGTTTGATACAGACAGACAATGAGCAGTTCTTC
CDR3aa: CASSLIQTDNEQFF

v_gene: TRBV5-5
d_gene: TRBD1
j_gene: TRBJ1-2
abundance: NA
CDR3nt: TGTGCCAGCAGCCCAGGACAGGGGCTCTCCTATGGCTACACCTTC
CDR3aa: CASSPGQGLSYGYTF

v_gene: TRBV11-2
d_gene: TRBD2
j_gene: TRBJ2-5
abundance: few
CDR3nt: TGTGCCAGCAGCTTAGTCCTAGCGGGAGCCCAAGAGACCCAGTACTTC
CDR3aa: CASSLVLAGAQETQYF

v_gene: TRBV5-1
d_gene: TRBD1
j_gene: TRBJ2-3
abundance: NA
CDR3nt: TGCGCCAGCAGCTTGGATTCACAGGGGGCAAATACGCAGTATTTT
CDR3aa: CASSLDSQGANTQYF

v_gene: TRBV7-9
d_gene: TRBD2
j_gene: TRBJ2-2
abundance: NA
CDR3nt: TGTGCCAGCAGCCACGGGACTAGCGGGAGCTTTACCGGGGAGCTGTTTTTT
CDR3aa: CASSHGTSGSFTGELFF

v_gene: TRBV12-3/TRBV12-4
d_gene: NA
j_gene: TRBJ2-5
abundance: few
CDR3nt: TGTGCCAGCACCCCTGAGGTCGGAGGGACCCAGTACTTC
CDR3aa: CASTPEVGGTQYF

v_gene: TRBV15
d_gene: NA
j_gene: TRBJ2-1
abundance: many
CDR3nt: TGTGCCACCAGCAGAGACGGGGGCTCCTACAATGAGCAGTTCTTC
CDR3aa: CATSRDGGSYNEQFF

v_gene: TRBV3-1
d_gene: NA
j_gene: TRBJ2-1
abundance: once
CDR3nt: TGTGCCAGCAGCCAAGGACTCGGGATCGATGAGCAGTTCTTC
CDR3aa: CASSQGLGIDEQFF

v_gene: TRBV18
d_gene: TRBD1
j_gene: TRBJ1-5
abundance: few
CDR3nt: TGTGCCAGCTCACTGGGACAGGGAAGGGGCCAGCCCCAGCATTTT
CDR3aa: CASSLGQGRGQPQHF

v_gene: TRBV5-1
d_gene: NA
j_gene: TRBJ2-5
abundance: NA
CDR3nt: TGCGCCAGCAAGGGAAGTAGGGGCCGAGAGACCCAGTACTTC
CDR3aa: CASKGSRGRETQYF

v_gene: TRBV5-1
d_gene: NA
j_gene: TRBJ2-5
abundance: many
CDR3nt: TGCGCCAGCAGCTCACCAGGAGGGGAGACCCAGTACTTC
CDR3aa: CASSSPGGETQYF

v_gene: TRBV5-4
d_gene: NA
j_gene: TRBJ2-1
abundance: NA
CDR3nt: TGTGCCAGCAGCTTGGCCACAGGGCTGGGGAATGAGCAGTTCTTC
CDR3aa: CASSLATGLGNEQFF

v_gene: TRBV20-1
d_gene: TRBD2
j_gene: TRBJ2-1
abundance: NA
CDR3nt: TGCAGTGCTAGAGGTCCGCTAGCGGGGGTTGTATACAATGAGCAGTTCTTC
CDR3aa: CSARGPLAGVVYNEQFF

v_gene: TRBV2
d_gene: NA
j_gene: TRBJ2-5
abundance: NA
CDR3nt: TGTGCCAGCAGTGACAGGGCGGTAGAGACCCAGTACTTC
CDR3aa: CASSDRAVETQYF

v_gene: TRBV7-9
d_gene: NA
j_gene: TRBJ1-4
abundance: NA
CDR3nt: TGTGCCAGCAGTCGACGACAGGCAGAAGTTGAAAAACTGTTTTTT
CDR3aa: CASSRRQAEVEKLFF

v_gene: TRBV5-4
d_gene: TRBD1
j_gene: TRBJ2-1
abundance: few
CDR3nt: TGTGCCAGCAGCACCCCGGGACAGGGGTACAATGAGCAGTTCTTC
CDR3aa: CASSTPGQGYNEQFF